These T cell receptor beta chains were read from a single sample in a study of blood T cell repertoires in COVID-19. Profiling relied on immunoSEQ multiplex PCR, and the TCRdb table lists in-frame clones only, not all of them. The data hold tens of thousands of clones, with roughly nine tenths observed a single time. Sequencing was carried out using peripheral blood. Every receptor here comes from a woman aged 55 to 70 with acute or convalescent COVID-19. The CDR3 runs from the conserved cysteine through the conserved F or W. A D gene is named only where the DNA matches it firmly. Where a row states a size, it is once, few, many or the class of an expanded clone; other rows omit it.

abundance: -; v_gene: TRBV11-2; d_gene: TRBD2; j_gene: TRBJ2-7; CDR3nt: TGTGCCAGCAGCTTAGCCGGGGGGACCTACGAGCAGTACTTC; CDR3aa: CASSLAGGTYEQYF
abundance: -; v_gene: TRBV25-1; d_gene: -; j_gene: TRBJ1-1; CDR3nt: TGTGCCAGTTCAGGGCCCCGAACACCGAACACTGAAGCTTTCTTT; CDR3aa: CASSGPRTPNTEAFF
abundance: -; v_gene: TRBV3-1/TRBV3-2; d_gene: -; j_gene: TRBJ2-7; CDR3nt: TGTGCCAGCAGCCAACGAATACTGTCCTACGAGCAGTACTTC; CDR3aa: CASSQRILSYEQYF
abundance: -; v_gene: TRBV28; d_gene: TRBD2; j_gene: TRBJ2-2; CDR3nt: TGTGCCACCACTAGCGGCTATAACACCGGGGAGCTGTTTTTT; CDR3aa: CATTSGYNTGELFF
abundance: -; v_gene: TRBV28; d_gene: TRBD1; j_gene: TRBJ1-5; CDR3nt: TGTGCCAGCAGGCCGGGACAGGGGGACCAGCCCCAGCATTTT; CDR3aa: CASRPGQGDQPQHF
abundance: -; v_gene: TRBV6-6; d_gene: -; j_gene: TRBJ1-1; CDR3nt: TGTGCCAGCAGTTACTCGAGACGGGAGAACACTGAAGCTTTCTTT; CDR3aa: CASSYSRRENTEAFF
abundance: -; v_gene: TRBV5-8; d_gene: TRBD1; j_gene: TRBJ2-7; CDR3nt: TGTGCCAGCAGGGTGACAGGGGGCTCTGGCGAGCAGTACTTC; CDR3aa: CASRVTGGSGEQYF
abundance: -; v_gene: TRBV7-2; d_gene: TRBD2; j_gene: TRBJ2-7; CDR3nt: TGTGCCAGCAGCATCGCGTCCGGGACTAGCGGGAGAGGTTTGTACGAGCAGTACTTC; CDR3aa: CASSIASGTSGRGLYEQYF
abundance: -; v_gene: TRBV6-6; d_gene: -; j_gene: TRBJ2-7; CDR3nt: TGTGCCAGCAGTTACTATTCGGACGGGGGAGAGCAGTACTTC; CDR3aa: CASSYYSDGGEQYF
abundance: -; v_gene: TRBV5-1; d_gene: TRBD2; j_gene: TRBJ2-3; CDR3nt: TGCGCCAGCAGCATTTCTAGCGGGGGGTTCACAGATACGCAGTATTTT; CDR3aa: CASSISSGGFTDTQYF
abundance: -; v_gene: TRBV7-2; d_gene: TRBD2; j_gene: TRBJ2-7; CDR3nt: TGTGCCAGCAGCTTAGAGACTAGCGGGAGTGTTTTTGTTCCCTACGAGCAGTACTTC; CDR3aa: CASSLETSGSVFVPYEQYF
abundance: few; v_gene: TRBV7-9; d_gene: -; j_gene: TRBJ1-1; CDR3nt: TGTGCCAGCAGCCTCGACACTGAAGCTTTCTTT; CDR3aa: CASSLDTEAFF
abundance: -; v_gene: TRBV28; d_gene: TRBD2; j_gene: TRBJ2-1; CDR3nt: TGTGCCAGCAGTTTATCGTTAGCGGGAGGGCCTGAGCAGTTCTTC; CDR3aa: CASSLSLAGGPEQFF
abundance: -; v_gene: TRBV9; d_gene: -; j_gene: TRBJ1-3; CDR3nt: TGTGCCAGCAGCGTAGCAGGGGACCTCTTTGGAAACACCATATATTTT; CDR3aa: CASSVAGDLFGNTIYF
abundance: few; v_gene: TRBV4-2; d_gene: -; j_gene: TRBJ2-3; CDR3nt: TGTGCCAGCAGCCAAAAAACGGGGGGCACAGATACGCAGTATTTT; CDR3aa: CASSQKTGGTDTQYF
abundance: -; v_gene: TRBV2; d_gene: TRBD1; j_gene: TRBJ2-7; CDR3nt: TGTGCCAGCAAACAGGACAGGGAGGTCATTTACGAGCAGTACTTC; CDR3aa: CASKQDREVIYEQYF
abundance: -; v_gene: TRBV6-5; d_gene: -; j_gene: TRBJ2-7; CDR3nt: TGTGCCAGCAGTTACTCGAGGTTCTACGAGCAGTACTTC; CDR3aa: CASSYSRFYEQYF
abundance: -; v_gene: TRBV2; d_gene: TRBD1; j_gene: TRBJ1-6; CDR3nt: TGTGCCAGCAGTACAGGACAGGGGAAACCCCTCCACTTT; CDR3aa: CASSTGQGKPLHF
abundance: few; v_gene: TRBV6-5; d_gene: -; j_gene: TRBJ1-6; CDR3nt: TGTGCCAGCCAGACTGTCATCAATTCACCCCTCCACTTT; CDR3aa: CASQTVINSPLHF
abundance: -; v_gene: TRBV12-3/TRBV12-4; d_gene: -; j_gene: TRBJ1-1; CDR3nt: TGTGCCAGCAGTACAAGGGGGGGCACTGAAGCTTTCTTT; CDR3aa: CASSTRGGTEAFF
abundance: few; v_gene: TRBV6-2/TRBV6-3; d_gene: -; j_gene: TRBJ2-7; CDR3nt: TGTGCCAGCAGTTACGGGTCAGCGGCTTCCTACGAGCAGTACTTC; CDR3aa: CASSYGSAASYEQYF
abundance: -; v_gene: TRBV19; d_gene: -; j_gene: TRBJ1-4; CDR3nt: TGTGCCAGTAGTATCATGGAGGTAGCAACTAATGAAAAACTGTTTTTT; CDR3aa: CASSIMEVATNEKLFF
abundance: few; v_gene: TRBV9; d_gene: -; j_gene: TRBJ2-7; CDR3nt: TGTGCCAGCAGCGAGGGGGTCGGGCCCCAGTACGAGCAGTACTTC; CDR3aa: CASSEGVGPQYEQYF
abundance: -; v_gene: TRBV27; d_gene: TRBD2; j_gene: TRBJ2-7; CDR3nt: TGTGCCAGCAGTTTATCTAGCGGGGGCGAGCAGTACTTC; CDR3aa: CASSLSSGGEQYF
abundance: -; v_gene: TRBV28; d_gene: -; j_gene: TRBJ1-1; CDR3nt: TGTGCCAGCAGTGAAAGGGGCGGGGGCCGCACTGAAGCTTTCTTT; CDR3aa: CASSERGGGRTEAFF
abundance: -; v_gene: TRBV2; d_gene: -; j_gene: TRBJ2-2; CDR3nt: TGTGCCAGCAGTCCCGTGGGCAGGGCAATCGGCACCGGGGAGCTGTTTTTT; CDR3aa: CASSPVGRAIGTGELFF
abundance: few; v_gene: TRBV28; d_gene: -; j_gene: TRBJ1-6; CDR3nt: TGTGCCAGCAGACAGGGTAATTATAATTCACCCCTCCACTTT; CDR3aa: CASRQGNYNSPLHF
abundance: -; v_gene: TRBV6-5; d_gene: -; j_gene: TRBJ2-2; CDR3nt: TGTGCCAGCATCTCACCCCGGCAGGGGCCCGGGGAGCTGTTTTTT; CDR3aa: CASISPRQGPGELFF